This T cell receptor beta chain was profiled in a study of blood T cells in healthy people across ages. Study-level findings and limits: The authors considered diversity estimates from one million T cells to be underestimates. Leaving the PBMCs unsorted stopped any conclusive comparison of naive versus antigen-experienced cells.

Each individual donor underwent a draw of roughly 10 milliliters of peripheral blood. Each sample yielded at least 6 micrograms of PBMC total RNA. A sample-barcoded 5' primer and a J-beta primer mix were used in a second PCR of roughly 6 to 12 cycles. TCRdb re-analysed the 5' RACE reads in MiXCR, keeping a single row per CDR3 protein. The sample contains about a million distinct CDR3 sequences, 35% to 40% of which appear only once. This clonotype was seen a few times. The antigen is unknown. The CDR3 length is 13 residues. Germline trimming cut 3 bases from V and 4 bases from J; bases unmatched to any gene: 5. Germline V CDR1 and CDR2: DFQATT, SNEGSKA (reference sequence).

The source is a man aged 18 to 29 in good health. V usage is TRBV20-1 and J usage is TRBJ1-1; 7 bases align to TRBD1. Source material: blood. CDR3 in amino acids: CSASSRGGTEAFF. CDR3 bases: TGCAGTGCTAGTAGCAGGGGGGGCACTGAAGCTTTCTTT.